The clone carrying this T cell receptor beta chain came up a few times. V lost 1 base and J lost 5; bases outside the gene matches: 4. CDR3 length equals 15 residues. Germline loops: CDR1 MNHNS, CDR2 SASEGT. These data originate in a study of T cell clones after liver transplantation. As for the study in general: Third-party-reactive TCRbeta sequences from pre-transplant mixed lymphocyte reactions served as antigen-independent comparators. Tolerance: complete withdrawal held at least one year, liver enzymes staying within twice normal.

The assay was immunoSEQ multiplex PCR, and TCRdb's table has in-frame clones only and misses some. The sample gives tens of thousands of clones, 90% of which show up once; less than 3% is in the top ten. The source material was CD4+ T cells from blood, sampled before liver transplant. This chain connects TRBV6-1 to TRBJ2-1, with 8 nucleotides matching TRBD2. The TCR sequence derives from a human donor who received a liver transplant. The CDR3 coding sequence is TGTGCCAGCAGTGAAGATGTTAGCGGGGACAATGAGCAGTTCTTC. Protein product: CASSEDVSGDNEQFF.